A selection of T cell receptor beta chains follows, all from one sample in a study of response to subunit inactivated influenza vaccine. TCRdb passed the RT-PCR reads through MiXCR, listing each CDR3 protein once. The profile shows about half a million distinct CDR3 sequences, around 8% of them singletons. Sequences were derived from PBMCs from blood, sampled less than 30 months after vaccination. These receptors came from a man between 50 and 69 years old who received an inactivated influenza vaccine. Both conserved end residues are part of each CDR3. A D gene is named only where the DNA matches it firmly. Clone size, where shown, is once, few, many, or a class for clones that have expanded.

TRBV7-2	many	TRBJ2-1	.	TGTGCCAGCAGCTTAGTTGTGGGGTACAATGAGCAGTTCTTC	CASSLVVGYNEQFF
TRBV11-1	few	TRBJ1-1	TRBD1	TGTGCCAGCAGCCCCCCGACAGGGTTGGCCTACATGAACACTGAAGCTTTCTTT	CASSPPTGLAYMNTEAFF
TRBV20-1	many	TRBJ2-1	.	TGCAGTGCGAGCCATTACTCTGCCTACAATGAGCAGTTCTTC	CSASHYSAYNEQFF
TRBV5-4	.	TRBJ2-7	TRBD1	TGTGCCAGCAGCTTGTACAGGGGCCCAGAGGAGCAGTACTTC	CASSLYRGPEEQYF
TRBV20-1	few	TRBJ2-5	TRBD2	TGCAGTGCTAGTCGGGGGGGGTACCAAGAGACCCAGTACTTC	CSASRGGYQETQYF
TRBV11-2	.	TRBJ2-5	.	TGTGCCAGCAGCCAAAATCGGGGTTTTAGCCAAGAGACCCAGTACTTC	CASSQNRGFSQETQYF
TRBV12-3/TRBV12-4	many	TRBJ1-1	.	TGTGCCAGCAGTCACGAGACAGAGGGGCTCCGAGCTTTCTTT	CASSHETEGLRAFF
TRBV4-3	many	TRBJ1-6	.	TGCGCCAGCAGCCTCCAGAGCTCCTATAATTCACCCCTCCACTTT	CASSLQSSYNSPLHF
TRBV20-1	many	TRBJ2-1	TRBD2	TGCAGTGCTAGAGATAGGCTAGCGGGATATGAGCAGTTCTTC	CSARDRLAGYEQFF
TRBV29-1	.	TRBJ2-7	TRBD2	TGCAGCGTTCTGCCTAGCGGGACCTACGAGCAGTACTTC	CSVLPSGTYEQYF
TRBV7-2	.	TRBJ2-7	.	TGTGCCAGCAGCCCCTCATTCGTTTCGGCGCAGTACTTC	CASSPSFVSAQYF
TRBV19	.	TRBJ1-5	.	TGTGCCAGTAGTATGGATCGGGGGAGTCGGGACAATCAGCCCCAGCATTTT	CASSMDRGSRDNQPQHF
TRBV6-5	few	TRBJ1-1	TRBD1	TGTGCCAGCAGATCCGACAGGGGTGAAGCTTTCTTT	CASRSDRGEAFF
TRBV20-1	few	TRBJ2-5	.	TGCAGTGGGCGGAGGGGCCAAGAGACCCAGTACTTC	CSGRRGQETQYF
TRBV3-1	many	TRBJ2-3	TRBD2	TGTGCCAGCAGCCAAGAGGGGACTAGCCGCGGCACAGATACGCAGTATTTT	CASSQEGTSRGTDTQYF
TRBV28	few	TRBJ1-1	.	TGTGCCAGCAGTCCGCCGGGACCGAACACTGAAGCTTTCTTT	CASSPPGPNTEAFF
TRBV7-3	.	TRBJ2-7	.	TGTGCCAGCAGCCTCGGGTCAGTTTACGAGCAGTACTTC	CASSLGSVYEQYF
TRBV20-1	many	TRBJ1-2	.	TGCAGTGCTAGAAATCCGTGGGGCTACACCTTC	CSARNPWGYTF
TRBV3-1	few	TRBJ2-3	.	TGTGCCAGCAGCGTCCGGGGGGCCCAGGGAGATACGCAGTATTTT	CASSVRGAQGDTQYF